Presented here are 7 T cell receptor beta chains from one specimen sequenced in a study of cytomegalovirus exposure and HLA in healthy donors. The PCR had 60 Vbeta and 13 Jbeta primers. Profiled with immunoSEQ multiplex PCR; TCRdb holds only in-frame clones, not every one. Here the sample spans around 92,000 clones, 65% to 80% being singletons. Material for sequencing was PBMCs. The receptors derive from a woman aged 70-85 years in good health and CMV-seropositive.

The rearrangement joins TRBV28 to TRBJ2-7, with 7 bases matching TRBD1. Looked up from germline, CDR1 is MDHEN and CDR2 is SYDVKM. V lost 6 bases to trimming and J lost 9 bases; unmatched junction nucleotides: 5. This CDR3 has 11 amino acids. The CDR3 nucleotides read TGTGCCAGCAGCTCACGACAGGGGCAGTACTTC. Translation: CASSSRQGQYF.

This clone was observed once. The J gene is TRBJ1-4, the V gene TRBV19; TRBD1 matches at 8 bases. Germline loops: CDR1 LNHDA, CDR2 SQIVND (reference sequence). V lost 6 bases to trimming and J lost 2 bases; unmatched junction nucleotides: 8. The CDR3 totals 16 residues. DNA for the CDR3: TGTGCCAGTAGGCATGCCCAGGGGGCCACTAATGAAAAACTGTTTTTT. This encodes CASRHAQGATNEKLFF.

The sample holds a few counts of this clone. CDR3 coding DNA: TGCGCCAGCAGCTTGGTCGGGACAGGTTCCTACGAGCAGTACTTC. Its protein is CASSLVGTGSYEQYF. The chain links TRBV5-1 to TRBJ2-7; 8 bases are a match to TRBD1. There are 15 residues in the CDR3. Germline-derived CDR1 and CDR2 are SGHRS and YFSETQ. Germline trimming cut 0 bases from V and 1 base from J; bases unmatched to any gene: 3.

The chain has TRBV6-5 and TRBJ2-1; 8 nucleotides match TRBD2. V was pared by 4 bases and J by 9 bases, with 5 bases of the junction left unmatched. The germline V gene has CDR1 MNHEY and CDR2 SVGAGI. The CDR3 extends over 13 amino acids. The CDR3 spells CASSSGLGGEQFF. The CDR3 bases are TGTGCCAGCAGTTCGGGACTAGGTGGTGAGCAGTTCTTC.

The V call is TRBV5-1, the J call TRBJ2-2, with 8 bases aligning to TRBD1. In germline, CDR1 is SGHRS, CDR2 YFSETQ. The CDR3 loop spans 15 amino acids. V was clipped by 6 bases and J by 6 bases; unmatched bases: 10. This chain's CDR3 is CASNDRGSFPGELFF. For the CDR3, the DNA is TGCGCCAGCAATGACAGGGGCTCATTTCCCGGGGAGCTGTTTTTT.

The rearrangement links TRBV2 to TRBJ1-1; D ambiguous. Germline-derived CDR1 and CDR2 are SNHLY and FYNNEI. The CDR3 covers 13 residues. Trimming shortened V by 0 bases and J by 1 base, and 3 bases separated the two germline ends. The CDR3 loop is CASSEARNTEAFF. As DNA, the CDR3 is TGTGCCAGCAGTGAAGCTAGGAACACTGAAGCTTTCTTT.

This rearrangement joins TRBV6-5 to TRBJ2-1; 7 bases map to TRBD2. Germline V gene data show CDR1 as MNHEY and CDR2 as SVGAGI. The CDR3 loop spans 15 amino acids. Losses at the gene ends were 5 bases for V and 5 bases for J; bases not matched to a gene: 9. CDR3 protein: CASSTTPGLNNEQFF. In DNA form, the CDR3 reads TGTGCCAGCAGTACCACCCCGGGACTAAACAATGAGCAGTTCTTC.